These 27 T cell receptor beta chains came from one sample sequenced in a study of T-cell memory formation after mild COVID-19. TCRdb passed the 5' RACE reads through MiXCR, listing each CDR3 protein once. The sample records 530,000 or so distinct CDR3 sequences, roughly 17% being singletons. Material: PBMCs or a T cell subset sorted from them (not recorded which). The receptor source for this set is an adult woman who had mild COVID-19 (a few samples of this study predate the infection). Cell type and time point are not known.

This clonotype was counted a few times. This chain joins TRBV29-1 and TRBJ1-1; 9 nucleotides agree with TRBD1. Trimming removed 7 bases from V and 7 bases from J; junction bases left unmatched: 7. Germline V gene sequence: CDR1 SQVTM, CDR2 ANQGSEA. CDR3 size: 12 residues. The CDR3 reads CSAGPGQGEAFF. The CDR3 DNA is TGCAGCGCCGGACCGGGACAGGGTGAAGCTTTCTTT.

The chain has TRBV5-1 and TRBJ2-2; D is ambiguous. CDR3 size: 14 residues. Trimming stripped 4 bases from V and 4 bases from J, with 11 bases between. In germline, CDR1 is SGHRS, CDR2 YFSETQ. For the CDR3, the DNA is TGCGCCAGCAGCCCCTGGTCGATCACCGGGGAGCTGTTTTTT. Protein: CASSPWSITGELFF.

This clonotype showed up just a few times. CDR3 sequence: CATIELDPGSLNLYYGYTF. The DNA for the CDR3 is TGTGCCACCATTGAATTGGATCCGGGATCCCTGAACCTATACTATGGCTACACCTTC. The chain is built from TRBV6-6 and TRBJ1-2; no reliable D call. The V and J ends lost 10 bases and 3 bases respectively, with 33 bases between them. In germline, CDR1 is MNHNY, CDR2 SVGAGI (reference sequence). This CDR3 contains 19 residues.

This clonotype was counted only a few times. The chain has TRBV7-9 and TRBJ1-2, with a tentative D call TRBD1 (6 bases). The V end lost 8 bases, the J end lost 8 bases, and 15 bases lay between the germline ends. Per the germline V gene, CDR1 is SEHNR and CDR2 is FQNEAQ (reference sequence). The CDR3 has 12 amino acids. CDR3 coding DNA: TGTGCCAGCGCAACTAAGGGGGTAGGCTACACCTTC. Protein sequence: CASATKGVGYTF.

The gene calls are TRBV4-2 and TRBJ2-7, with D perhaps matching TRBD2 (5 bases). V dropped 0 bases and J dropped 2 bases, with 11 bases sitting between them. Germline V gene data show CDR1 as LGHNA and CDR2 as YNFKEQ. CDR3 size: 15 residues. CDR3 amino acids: CASSQDPAGPYEQYF. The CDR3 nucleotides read TGTGCCAGCAGCCAAGATCCGGCGGGCCCCTACGAGCAGTACTTC.

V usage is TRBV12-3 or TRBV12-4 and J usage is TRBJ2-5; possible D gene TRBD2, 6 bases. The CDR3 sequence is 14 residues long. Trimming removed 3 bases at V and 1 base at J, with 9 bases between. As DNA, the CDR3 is TGTGCCAGCAGTTTGGGAGCGGGCCAAGAGACCCAGTACTTC. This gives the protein CASSLGAGQETQYF.

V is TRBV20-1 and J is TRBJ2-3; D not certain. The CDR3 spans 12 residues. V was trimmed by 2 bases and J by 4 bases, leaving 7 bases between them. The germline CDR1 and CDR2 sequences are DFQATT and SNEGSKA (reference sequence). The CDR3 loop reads CSARPAADTQYF. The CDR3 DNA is TGCAGTGCTAGACCAGCAGCAGATACGCAGTATTTT.

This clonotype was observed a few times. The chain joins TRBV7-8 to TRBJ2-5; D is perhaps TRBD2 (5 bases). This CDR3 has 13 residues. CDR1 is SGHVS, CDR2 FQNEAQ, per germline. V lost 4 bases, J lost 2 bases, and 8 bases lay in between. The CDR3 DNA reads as TGTGCCAGCAGCTATCAGCGGCAAGAGACCCAGTACTTC. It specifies CASSYQRQETQYF. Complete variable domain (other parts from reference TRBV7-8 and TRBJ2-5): GAGVSQSPRYKVAKRGQDVALRCDPISGHVSLFWYQQALGQGPEFLTYFQNEAQLDKSGLPSDRFFAERPEGSVSTLKIQRTQQEDSAVYLCASSYQRQETQYFGPGTRLLVL.

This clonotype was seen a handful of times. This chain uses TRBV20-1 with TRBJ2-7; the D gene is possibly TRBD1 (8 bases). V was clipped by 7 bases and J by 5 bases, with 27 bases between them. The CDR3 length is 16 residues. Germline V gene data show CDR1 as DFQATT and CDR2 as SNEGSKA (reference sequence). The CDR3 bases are TGCAGTGTTGAGGGAGGGACAGGTATCCTGAGAGACGAGCAGTACTTC. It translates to CSVEGGTGILRDEQYF.

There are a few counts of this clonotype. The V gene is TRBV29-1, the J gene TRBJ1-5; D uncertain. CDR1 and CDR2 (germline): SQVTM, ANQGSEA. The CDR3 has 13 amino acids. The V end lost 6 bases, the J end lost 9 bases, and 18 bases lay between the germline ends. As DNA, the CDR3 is TGCAGCGTCTGGACTGCGGCGGGTGGGCCCCAGCATTTT. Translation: CSVWTAAGGPQHF.

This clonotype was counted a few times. The CDR3 here is CASSPPIPGTGDNEQFF. The CDR3 DNA follows: TGTGCCAGCAGCCCCCCCATTCCTGGGACAGGGGACAATGAGCAGTTCTTC. The genes are TRBV9 and TRBJ2-1; TRBD1 matches 10 bases. The J segment lost 5 bases and the V segment lost 4 bases, leaving 12 bases of the junction unmatched. Germline lookup yields CDR1 SGDLS and CDR2 YYNGEE. The CDR3 extends over 17 amino acids.

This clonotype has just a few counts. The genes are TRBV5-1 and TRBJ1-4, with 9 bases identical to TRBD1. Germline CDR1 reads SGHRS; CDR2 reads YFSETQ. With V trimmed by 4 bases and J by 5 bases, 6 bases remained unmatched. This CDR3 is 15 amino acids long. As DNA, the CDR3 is TGCGCCAGCAGCCTATCCGGGACAGGGAATGAAAAACTGTTTTTT. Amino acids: CASSLSGTGNEKLFF.

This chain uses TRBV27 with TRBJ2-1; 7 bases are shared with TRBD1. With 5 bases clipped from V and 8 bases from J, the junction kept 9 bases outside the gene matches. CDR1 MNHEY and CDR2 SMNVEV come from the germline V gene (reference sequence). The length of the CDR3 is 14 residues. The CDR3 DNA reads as TGTGCCAGCAGTCAGACAGGGAAAGTTCATGAGCAGTTCTTC. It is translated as CASSQTGKVHEQFF.

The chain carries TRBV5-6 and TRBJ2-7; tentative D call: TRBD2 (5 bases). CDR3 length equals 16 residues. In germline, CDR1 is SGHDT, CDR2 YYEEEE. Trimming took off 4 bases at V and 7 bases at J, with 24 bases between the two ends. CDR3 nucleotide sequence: TGTGCCAGCAGCCCTATCGACGGGATCCCTACCGGGGAGCAGTACTTC. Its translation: CASSPIDGIPTGEQYF.

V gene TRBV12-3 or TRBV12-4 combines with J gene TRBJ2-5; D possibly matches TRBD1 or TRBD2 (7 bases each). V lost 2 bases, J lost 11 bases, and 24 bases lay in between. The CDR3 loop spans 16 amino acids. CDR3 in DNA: TGTGCCAGCAGTTTAACACAACTTCAGGGGGGGGCTACTCAGTACTTC. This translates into CASSLTQLQGGATQYF.

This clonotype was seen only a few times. The CDR3 DNA reads as TGTGCCAGCAGATCATCGGCAGGGGGGCCTTACGAGCAGTACTTC. It yields the protein CASRSSAGGPYEQYF. This chain uses TRBV12-3 or TRBV12-4 with TRBJ2-7, with D perhaps TRBD1 (7 bases). CDR3 length: 15 amino acids. Between the trimmed V and J ends, which lost 6 bases and 4 bases, there was a span of 19 bases.

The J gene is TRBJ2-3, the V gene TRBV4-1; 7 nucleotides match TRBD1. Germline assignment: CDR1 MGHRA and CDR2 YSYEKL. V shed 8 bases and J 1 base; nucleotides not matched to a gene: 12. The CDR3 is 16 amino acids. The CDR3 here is CASGSPGQKRTDTQYF. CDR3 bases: TGCGCCAGCGGCTCCCCGGGACAGAAGCGCACAGATACGCAGTATTTT.

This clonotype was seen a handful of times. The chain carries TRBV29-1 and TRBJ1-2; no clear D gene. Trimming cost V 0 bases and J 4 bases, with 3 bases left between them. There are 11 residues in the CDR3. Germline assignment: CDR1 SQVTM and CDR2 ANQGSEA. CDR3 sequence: CSVEERYGYTF. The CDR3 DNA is TGCAGCGTTGAAGAGCGCTATGGCTACACCTTC.

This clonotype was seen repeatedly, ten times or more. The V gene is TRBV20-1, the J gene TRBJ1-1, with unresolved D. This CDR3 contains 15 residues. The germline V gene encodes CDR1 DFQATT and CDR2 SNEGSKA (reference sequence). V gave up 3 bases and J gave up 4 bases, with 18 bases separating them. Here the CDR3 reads CSASDPMRVGTEAFF. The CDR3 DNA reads TGCAGTGCTAGTGACCCTATGAGGGTCGGCACTGAAGCTTTCTTT.

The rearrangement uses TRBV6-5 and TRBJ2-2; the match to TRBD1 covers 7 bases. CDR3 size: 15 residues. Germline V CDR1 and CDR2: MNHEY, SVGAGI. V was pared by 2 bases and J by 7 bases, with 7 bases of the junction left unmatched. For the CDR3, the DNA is TGTGCCAGCAGTTACACCCTGACAGGGAGCGGGGAGCTGTTTTTT. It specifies CASSYTLTGSGELFF.

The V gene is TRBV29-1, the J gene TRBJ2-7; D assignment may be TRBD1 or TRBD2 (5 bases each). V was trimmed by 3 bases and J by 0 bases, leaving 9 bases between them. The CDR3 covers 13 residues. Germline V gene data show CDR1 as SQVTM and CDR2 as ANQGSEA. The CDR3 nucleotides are TGCAGCGTTGACCGGGGCGGCTCCTACGAGCAGTACTTC. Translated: CSVDRGGSYEQYF.

The CDR3 here is CASSQVDSGETQYF. DNA of the CDR3: TGTGCCAGCAGCCAAGTTGACTCGGGGGAGACCCAGTACTTC. This chain connects TRBV3-1 to TRBJ2-5; tentatively, D is TRBD2 (5 bases). CDR1 is LGHDT and CDR2 is YNNKEL in the germline V gene (reference sequence). Trimming shortened V by 1 base and J by 5 bases, and 11 bases separated the two germline ends. This CDR3 comprises 14 residues.

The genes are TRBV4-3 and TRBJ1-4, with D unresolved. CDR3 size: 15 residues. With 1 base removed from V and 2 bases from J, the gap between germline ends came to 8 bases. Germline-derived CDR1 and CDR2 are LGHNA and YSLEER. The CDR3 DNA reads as TGCGCCAGCAGCCAAGTAAGGGAGACTAATGAAAAACTGTTTTTT. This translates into CASSQVRETNEKLFF.

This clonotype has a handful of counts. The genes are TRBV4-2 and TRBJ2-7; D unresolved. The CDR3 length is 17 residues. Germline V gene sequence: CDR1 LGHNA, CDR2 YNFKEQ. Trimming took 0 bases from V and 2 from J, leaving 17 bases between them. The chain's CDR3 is CASSQDRRGRVTYEQYF. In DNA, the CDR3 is TGTGCCAGCAGCCAAGACCGTCGAGGCCGGGTAACCTACGAGCAGTACTTC.

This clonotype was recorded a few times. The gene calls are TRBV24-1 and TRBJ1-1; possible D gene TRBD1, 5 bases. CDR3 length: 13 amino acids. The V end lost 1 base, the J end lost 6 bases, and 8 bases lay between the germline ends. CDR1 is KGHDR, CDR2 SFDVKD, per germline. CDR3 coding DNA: TGTGCCACCAGTGATTTTCTAGGGGCTGAAGCTTTCTTT. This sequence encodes CATSDFLGAEAFF.

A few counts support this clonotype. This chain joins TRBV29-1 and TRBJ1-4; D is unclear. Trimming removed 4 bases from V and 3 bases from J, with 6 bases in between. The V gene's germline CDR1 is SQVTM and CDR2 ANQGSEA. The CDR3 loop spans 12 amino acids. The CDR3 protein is CSVGGSNEKLFF. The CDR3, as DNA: TGCAGCGTTGGCGGGTCTAATGAAAAACTGTTTTTT.

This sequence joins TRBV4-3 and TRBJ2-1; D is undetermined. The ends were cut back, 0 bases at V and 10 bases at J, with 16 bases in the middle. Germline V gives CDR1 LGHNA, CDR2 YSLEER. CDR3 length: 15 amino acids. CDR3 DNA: TGCGCCAGCAGCCAAGATAGGGTCCCTAGAAACGAGCAGTTCTTC. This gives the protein CASSQDRVPRNEQFF.